This TCR beta chain was captured in a study of blood T cell repertoires in COVID-19. Per the germline V gene, CDR1 is SGHTA and CDR2 is FQGNSA. CDR3 length equals 14 residues. Germline trimming cut 5 bases from V and 7 bases from J; bases unmatched to any gene: 8. Per the original data handling: Reference gene primer amplification yielded estimated nucleated cell counts. Clones were sequenced by immunoSEQ multiplex PCR, and TCRdb holds only the in-frame ones, with some missing. Clone size and V and J calls were adopted from that table, with D and trimming inferred from the DNA. The sample has about 200,000 clones, approximately 84% seen once.

Sequenced input: peripheral blood. This TCR was recovered from a woman aged 80 or over with acute or convalescent COVID-19. The rearrangement uses TRBV7-2 and TRBJ1-5; 7 bases line up with TRBD1. The chain's CDR3 is CASSLTGSNQPQHF. In DNA, the CDR3 is TGTGCCAGCAGCCTGACAGGGTCAAACCAGCCCCAGCATTTT.